These 23 T cell receptor beta chains originate from one sample sequenced in a study of blood T cells in healthy people across ages (dated by TCRdb to the mid-2010s). Libraries were constructed by 5' RACE. The run used an Illumina HiSeq 2500. A second PCR of roughly 6 to 11 cycles was run with a J-beta primer mix and a sample-barcoded 5' primer. TCRdb cleaned the public reads at Q25 with fastp, built clones with MiXCR and kept in-frame beta chains. Identical CDR3 proteins give one entry, which carries the most common genes and DNA. This sample lists 600,000 to 1,000,000 distinct CDR3 sequences; roughly 25% were detected once. The leading ten clones occupy more than 3% of the sample. These sequences were also reported in another study, on T cells of mothers and their children.

Sequencing was performed on blood. The origin of the receptors is a boy aged 5-17 years in good health.

CDR3 sequence (DNA): TGTGCCAGCAGTATGACTAGCGGCTACGAGCAGTACTTC. Its translation: CASSMTSGYEQYF. The rearrangement uses TRBV27 and TRBJ2-5; 9 bases line up with TRBD2. The J call may not be correct, given that the DNA end is closer to TRBJ2-7. The CDR3 loop spans 13 amino acids. Germline V CDR1 and CDR2: MNHEY, SMNVEV (reference sequence).

J is TRBJ2-7 and V is TRBV20-1, with a possible D match to TRBD1 (5 bases). The V end was cut by 5 bases, the J end by 0 bases, with 17 bases between. The CDR3 runs to 15 residues. Germline V CDR1 and CDR2: DFQATT, SNEGSKA (reference sequence). The CDR3 is CSALQDRLLSYEQYF. CDR3 in DNA: TGCAGTGCTCTCCAAGACAGACTGCTCTCCTACGAGCAGTACTTC.

This clonotype was detected a few times. This chain uses TRBV18 with TRBJ2-5, with 8 bases lining up with TRBD2. V lost 0 bases and J lost 11; bases outside the gene matches: 11. Germline V CDR1 and CDR2: KGHSH, LQKENI. The CDR3 is 15 residues long. CDR3 sequence reads: CASSPPQRESYVQYF. DNA for the CDR3: TGTGCCAGCTCACCACCCCAGCGGGAGTCCTACGTGCAGTACTTC.

V usage is TRBV20-1 and J usage is TRBJ2-1, with 9 bases fitting TRBD2. The CDR3 is made up of 13 amino acids. Trimming at V came to 7 bases and at J to 12 bases, leaving 13 bases not matched to a gene. Germline CDR1 and CDR2: DFQATT and SNEGSKA (reference sequence). The CDR3 here is CSVYRGGRDGQFF. CDR3 nucleotide sequence: TGCAGTGTCTATCGGGGCGGGAGGGATGGGCAGTTCTTC.

The gene calls are TRBV6-2 or TRBV6-3 and TRBJ1-2, with 7 bases aligning to TRBD1. CDR3 length: 13 amino acids. J lost 8 bases, V lost 6 bases, and 9 bases had no gene match. Germline CDR1 MNHEY, CDR2 SVGEGT. This CDR3 is CASRSQGFDGYTF. CDR3 nucleotide sequence: TGTGCCAGCAGATCACAGGGGTTTGACGGCTACACCTTC.

This clonotype turned up a few times. At one boundary the junction diverges from the germline segment, which might be a read error. V and J are TRBV11-2 and TRBJ1-4; D call uncertain. The germline gives CDR1 SGHAT, CDR2 FQNNGV. The CDR3 contains 11 residues. CDR3 region: CASSDVGSLIF. The CDR3 coding sequence is TGTGCCAGCAGCGACGTGGGGTCTCTGATTTTT.

This clonotype has only a few counts. The rearrangement uses TRBV28 and TRBJ2-5; no firm D call. V dropped 3 bases and J dropped 7 bases, with 9 bases sitting between them. The CDR3 runs to 12 residues. Germline assignment: CDR1 MDHEN and CDR2 SYDVKM. CDR3 residues: CASSFSGRTQYF. CDR3 coding DNA: TGTGCCAGCAGTTTCTCGGGTCGGACCCAGTACTTC.

This chain connects TRBV4-3 to TRBJ1-1, with a tentative D call TRBD1 (6 bases). This CDR3 has 15 residues. Per the germline V gene, CDR1 is LGHNA and CDR2 is YSLEER. With 5 bases removed from V and 2 bases from J, the gap between germline ends came to 15 bases. The CDR3 coding sequence is TGCGCCAGCAGCTTGAACCCGGGACAAAACACTGAAGCTTTCTTT. It translates to CASSLNPGQNTEAFF.

The V gene is TRBV12-3 or TRBV12-4, the J gene TRBJ2-1; D uncertain. Trimming shortened V by 7 bases and J by 6 bases, and 13 bases separated the two germline ends. The CDR3 consists of 13 residues. CDR3 nucleotides: TGTGCCAGCACCTTAGGCGTGGTCAATGAGCAGTTCTTC. It specifies CASTLGVVNEQFF.

J is TRBJ2-5 and V is TRBV5-1; 8 nucleotides agree with TRBD1. The CDR3 loop spans 15 amino acids. J gave up 6 bases and V 1 base, and 8 bases lay outside the gene matches. Germline loops: CDR1 SGHRS, CDR2 YFSETQ. The CDR3 nucleotides are TGCGCCAGCAGCTTGCCCCAGGGGGCGGAGAAGACCCAGTACTTC. Amino acid sequence: CASSLPQGAEKTQYF. Looking up the rest from reference TRBV5-1 and TRBJ2-5 gives the full variable domain: KAGVTQTPRYLIKTRGQQVTLSCSPISGHRSVSWYQQTPGQGLQFLFEYFSETQRNKGNFPGRFSGRQFSNSRSEMNVSTLELGDSALYLCASSLPQGAEKTQYFGPGTRLLVL.

This clonotype was counted a few times. This chain links TRBV4-3 with TRBJ2-3; D perhaps matches TRBD2 (6 bases). The CDR3 loop spans 16 amino acids. The V end was cut by 4 bases, the J end by 2 bases, with 16 bases between. The germline gives CDR1 LGHNA, CDR2 YSLEER. The CDR3 spells CASSRLGGFDTDTQYF. The CDR3 nucleotides read TGCGCCAGCAGCCGACTGGGGGGTTTCGACACAGATACGCAGTATTTT.

This clonotype was picked up a small number of times. V is TRBV2 and J is TRBJ1-2, with D uncertain. The V end lost 3 bases, the J end lost 0 bases, and 8 bases lay between the germline ends. The CDR3 spans 14 residues. Per germline, CDR1 SNHLY and CDR2 FYNNEI. Written as DNA, the CDR3 is TGTGCCAGCAGTGAGACATTTGCTAACTATGGCTACACCTTC. This sequence encodes CASSETFANYGYTF.

This clonotype was detected a few times. CDR3 loop: CASSRTGAQPQHF. The DNA for the CDR3 is TGTGCCAGCAGCCGGACAGGGGCCCAGCCCCAGCATTTT. The genes are TRBV7-2 and TRBJ1-5; 9 bases map to TRBD1. V dropped 5 bases and J dropped 7; count of bases not matched to a gene: 3. Germline V CDR1 and CDR2: SGHTA, FQGNSA. The CDR3 runs 13 residues.

The rearrangement joins TRBV20-1 to TRBJ2-1; D may match TRBD1 or TRBD2 (6 bases each). CDR3 length: 14 amino acids. Germline assignment: CDR1 DFQATT and CDR2 SNEGSKA (reference sequence). V was pared by 5 bases and J by 7 bases, with 18 bases between. CDR3 in DNA: TGCAGTGCTGAACCCGAGGGGGGTTGGAATGAGCAGTTCTTC. This encodes CSAEPEGGWNEQFF.

V gene TRBV5-5 combines with J gene TRBJ1-4; D unresolved. V was clipped by 4 bases and J by 5 bases, with 6 bases between them. This CDR3 region has 12 residues. From germline, CDR1 is SGHKS and CDR2 YYEKEE (reference sequence). The CDR3 nucleotides read TGTGCCAGCAGCGGGATGAATGAAAAACTGTTTTTT. It encodes CASSGMNEKLFF. The full variable domain, with the rest looked up from reference TRBV5-5 and TRBJ1-4, is DAGVTQSPTHLIKTRGQQVTLRCSPISGHKSVSWYQQVLGQGPQFIFQYYEKEERGRGNFPDRFSARQFPNYSSELNVNALLLGDSALYLCASSGMNEKLFFGSGTQLSVL.

This clonotype was seen only a few times. CDR3 coding DNA: TGTGCCAGCAGTGTCCAGGGGGCATCTTACGAGCAGTACTTC. It specifies CASSVQGASYEQYF. This chain connects TRBV2 to TRBJ2-7; 8 bases fit TRBD1. The germline V gene encodes CDR1 SNHLY and CDR2 FYNNEI. The CDR3 has 14 residues. V was pared by 4 bases and J by 4 bases, with 6 bases of the junction left unmatched.

The chain joins TRBV4-2 to TRBJ2-4; possibly TRBD1 or TRBD2 for D (5 bases each). The CDR3 runs to 17 residues. The germline gives CDR1 LGHNA, CDR2 YNFKEQ. Between the trimmed V and J ends, which lost 0 bases and 1 base, there was a span of 13 bases. The CDR3 DNA reads TGTGCCAGCAGCCAAGATCTGGCAGGGAGTGCCAAAAACATTCAGTACTTC. It encodes CASSQDLAGSAKNIQYF.

This rearrangement joins TRBV6-2 or TRBV6-3 to TRBJ1-5; 9 nucleotides align to TRBD1. There are 14 residues in the CDR3. Looked up from germline, CDR1 is MNHEY and CDR2 is SVGEGT. V shed 5 bases and J 9 bases; nucleotides not matched to a gene: 8. The CDR3 here is CASSPDRGRWPQHF. The CDR3 DNA is TGTGCCAGCAGTCCGGACAGGGGACGGTGGCCCCAGCATTTT.

The chain has TRBV20-1 and TRBJ1-3; 8 bases are a match to TRBD1. From germline, CDR1 is DFQATT and CDR2 SNEGSKA (reference sequence). V dropped 6 bases and J dropped 0; count of bases not matched to a gene: 7. The CDR3 runs to 15 residues. CDR3 in amino acids: CSAISGTGSGNTIYF. As DNA, the CDR3 is TGCAGTGCCATATCCGGGACAGGCTCTGGAAACACCATATATTTT.

This clonotype has at least ten counts. This chain uses TRBV29-1 with TRBJ2-1; D gene uncertain. The CDR3 loop spans 11 amino acids. The germline gives CDR1 SQVTM, CDR2 ANQGSEA. V dropped 3 bases and J dropped 2 bases, with 2 bases sitting between them. CDR3 region: CSVDTYNEQFF. The CDR3 DNA is TGCAGCGTTGACACCTACAATGAGCAGTTCTTC.

A few counts support this clonotype. V gene TRBV6-6 combines with J gene TRBJ2-3; D may be TRBD1 (6 bases). The germline V gene has CDR1 MNHNY and CDR2 SVGAGI (reference sequence). This CDR3 has 15 amino acids. The germline V and J ends were trimmed by 6 bases and 2 bases, with 15 bases remaining between them. This CDR3 is CASRPRQDFTDTQYF. The CDR3 DNA follows: TGTGCCAGCAGACCCCGACAGGACTTCACAGATACGCAGTATTTT.

Concerning this clonotype: A junction end diverges from the germline sequence, so it may reflect a read error. This chain joins TRBV2 and TRBJ1-6; D is uncertain. The CDR3 sequence is 15 residues long. Germline V gene lookup returns CDR1 SNHLY and CDR2 FYNNEI. The chain's CDR3 is CASREGFTSNSPLHF. CDR3 sequence (DNA): TGTGCCAGCAGGGAAGGGTTTACGAGTAATTCACCCCTCCACTTT.

This clonotype was seen a few times. V gene TRBV6-6 combines with J gene TRBJ2-4; 8 bases agree with TRBD1. CDR1 and CDR2 (germline): MNHNY, SVGAGI (reference sequence). The ends lost 5 bases at V and 0 bases at J; junction bases unmatched: 9. The CDR3 totals 17 residues. The CDR3 spells CASSTGQGDTAKNIQYF. The CDR3 DNA sequence: TGTGCCAGCAGTACAGGACAGGGAGACACAGCCAAAAACATTCAGTACTTC.